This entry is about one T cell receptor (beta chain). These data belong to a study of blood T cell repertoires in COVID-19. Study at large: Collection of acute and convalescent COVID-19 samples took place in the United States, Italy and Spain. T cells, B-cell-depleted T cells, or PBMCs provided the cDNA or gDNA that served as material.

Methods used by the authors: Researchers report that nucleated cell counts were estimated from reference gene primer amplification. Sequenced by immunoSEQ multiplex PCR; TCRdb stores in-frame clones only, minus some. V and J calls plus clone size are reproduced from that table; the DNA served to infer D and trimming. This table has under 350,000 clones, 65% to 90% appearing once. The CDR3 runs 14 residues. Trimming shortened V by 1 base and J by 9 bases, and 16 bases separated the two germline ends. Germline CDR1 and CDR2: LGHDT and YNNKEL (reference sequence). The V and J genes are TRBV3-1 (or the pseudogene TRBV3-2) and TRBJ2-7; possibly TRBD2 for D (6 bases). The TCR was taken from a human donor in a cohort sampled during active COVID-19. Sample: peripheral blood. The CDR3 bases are TGTGCCAGCAGCCAAGGGGGGGTAGGGAGCACGCAGTACTTC. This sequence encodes CASSQGGVGSTQYF.